This passage covers 13 T cell receptor beta chains from one sample sequenced in a study of blood T cells in healthy people across ages. With a J-beta primer mix and a sample-barcoded 5' primer, a second PCR ran roughly 6 to 11 cycles. TCRdb itself ran the 5' RACE reads through MiXCR, one entry per CDR3 protein. The table records more than 1,000,000 distinct CDR3 sequences, 20% to 25% of them present only once. This sample was also put to use in a study of T cells of mothers and their children.

Sequenced: blood. These receptors were obtained from a girl aged 2 to 9 in good health.

The chain is built from TRBV28 and TRBJ2-1; 9 bases line up with TRBD1. Germline V gene data show CDR1 as MDHEN and CDR2 as SYDVKM. V lost 5 bases to trimming and J lost 7 bases; unmatched junction nucleotides: 9. This CDR3 contains 15 residues. The CDR3 loop reads CASSIRDRVLNEQFF. The CDR3 DNA reads as TGTGCCAGCAGTATCCGGGACAGGGTCTTAAATGAGCAGTTCTTC.

This clonotype appeared a few times. The V call is TRBV28, the J call TRBJ2-5; 11 bases are shared with TRBD2. Trimming cost V 5 bases and J 5 bases; bases outside gene matches: 13. CDR1 is MDHEN and CDR2 is SYDVKM in the germline V gene. The CDR3 sequence is 17 residues long. The DNA of the CDR3 is TGTGCCAGCAGTCCTCCGTCGATAGCGGGAGGGGAGGAGACCCAGTACTTC. The encoded protein is CASSPPSIAGGEETQYF.

The chain has TRBV5-1 and TRBJ2-1; D might be TRBD1 (5 bases). The J call may be wrong; the DNA end is better matched by TRBJ2-7. This CDR3 contains 16 residues. Germline CDR1 SGHRS, CDR2 YFSETQ. DNA of the CDR3: TGCGCCAGCAGCTTGGGATCCAGGGATCCCTCCTACGAGCAGTACTTC. Translating it yields CASSLGSRDPSYEQYF.

V is TRBV11-2 and J is TRBJ1-1; TRBD1 matches 7 bases. CDR1 and CDR2 from the germline V gene are SGHAT and FQNNGV. CDR3 size: 14 residues. The V and J ends lost 2 bases and 8 bases, in that order; junction bases with no gene match: 8. The CDR3 bases are TGTGCCAGCAGCTTAACCACGACAGGGACGGAAGCTTTCTTT. This encodes CASSLTTTGTEAFF.

For this clonotype: A read error may account for a junction end that differs from germline. The chain joins TRBV3-1 to TRBJ2-2; D not resolved. This CDR3 has 12 amino acids. The germline V gene has CDR1 LGHDT and CDR2 YNNKEL (reference sequence). CDR3 amino acids: CTSSQGPGELFF. CDR3 DNA sequence: TGTACCAGCAGCCAAGGACCCGGGGAGCTGTTTTTT.

The chain recombines TRBV14 with TRBJ2-2; 8 bases are shared with TRBD1. CDR1 SGHDN and CDR2 FVKESK come from the germline V gene. Trimming at V came to 5 bases and at J to 5 bases, leaving 7 bases not matched to a gene. This CDR3 is built from 15 residues. The CDR3 loop reads CASSAGTGFTGELFF. CDR3 DNA: TGTGCCAGCAGCGCCGGGACAGGTTTTACCGGGGAGCTGTTTTTT.

The gene calls are TRBV13 and TRBJ2-3; 11 bases align to TRBD2. Losses at the gene ends were 5 bases for V and 6 bases for J; bases not matched to a gene: 10. Germline lookup yields CDR1 PRHDT and CDR2 FYEKMQ (reference sequence). The CDR3 consists of 16 residues. The CDR3 nucleotides are TGTGCCAGCAGCCCGACTAGCGGGGATCCTGGGGATACGCAGTATTTT. Translated: CASSPTSGDPGDTQYF.

On this clonotype: A read error is likely, as this CDR3 ends without the conserved phenylalanine or tryptophan. This chain uses TRBV29-1 with TRBJ2-1; D not resolved. V lost 4 bases and J 6 bases, leaving 10 bases between the germline ends. Germline V CDR1 and CDR2: SQVTM, ANQGSEA. This CDR3 contains 12 residues. The CDR3 region has the DNA TGCAGCGTTGCTAGTTTCTCCAATGAGCAGTTCCTC. As protein: CSVASFSNEQFL.

The chain couples TRBV28 to TRBJ2-5; tentatively, D is TRBD2 (7 bases). The CDR3 runs 14 residues. The V gene's germline CDR1 is MDHEN and CDR2 SYDVKM. V lost 3 bases, J lost 5 bases, and 13 bases lay in between. The CDR3 DNA sequence: TGTGCCAGCAGTTTGCGGGGGCATGTGGAGACCCAGTACTTC. This codes for CASSLRGHVETQYF.

This clonotype was observed a few times. The V gene is TRBV5-1, the J gene TRBJ2-5; 10 nucleotides match TRBD2. The CDR3 runs 15 residues. Looked up from germline, CDR1 is SGHRS and CDR2 is YFSETQ. V was pared by 1 base and J by 3 bases, with 3 bases of the junction left unmatched. This chain's CDR3 is CASSLSGGAEETQYF. DNA for the CDR3: TGCGCCAGCAGCTTGAGCGGGGGGGCCGAAGAGACCCAGTACTTC.

The chain employs TRBV29-1 and TRBJ1-1; D uncertain. From germline, CDR1 is SQVTM and CDR2 ANQGSEA. The CDR3 length is 13 residues. The V gene lost 0 bases and the J gene lost 8 bases, with 13 bases spanning the gap. The CDR3 sequence is CSVEDHGRGEAFF. CDR3 sequence (DNA): TGCAGCGTTGAAGATCACGGCAGAGGGGAAGCTTTCTTT.

The V gene is TRBV20-1, the J gene TRBJ1-2; 7 bases are a match to TRBD1. The CDR3 spans 14 residues. Germline V gene sequence: CDR1 DFQATT, CDR2 SNEGSKA (reference sequence). V lost 4 bases, J lost 2 bases, and 7 bases stayed unmatched. The CDR3 coding sequence is TGCAGTGCTATCTCCACAGGGGCGAACTATGGCTACACCTTC. Its translation is CSAISTGANYGYTF.

A note on this clonotype: The CDR3 carries no conserved terminal phenylalanine or tryptophan, so it likely arises from a read error. This chain links TRBV5-1 with TRBJ1-1; possibly TRBD1 for D (5 bases). Looked up from germline, CDR1 is SGHRS and CDR2 is YFSETQ. The V and J ends lost 1 base and 3 bases respectively, with 10 bases between them. The CDR3 is made up of 14 amino acids. CDR3 coding DNA: TGCGCCAGCAGCTTGAAAGGGGTAGACACTGAAGCTTTCCTT. Amino acids: CASSLKGVDTEAFL.